This T cell receptor beta chain appears in the sequencing data of a study of blood T cell repertoires in COVID-19. Individuals drawn from 20 to 30 US areas were roughly 18 to 100 years old. Assignment of participants to cohorts was predicated upon participant-reported clinical history. Cohort 3 donors were reported recovered after two negative PCRs, clearance, or symptom resolution. The CDR3 spans 15 residues. Germline-derived CDR1 and CDR2 are MNHEY and SVGEGT. V was clipped by 6 bases and J by 6 bases; unmatched bases: 9. Per the authors' pipeline: Estimates of nucleated cell counts were drawn from the amplification of reference gene primers. Sequencing was performed with immunoSEQ multiplex PCR; in TCRdb, only in-frame clones are kept and a portion is missing. D and trimming were read from the DNA, whereas the V and J calls and clone size are those reported in that table. Of approximately 500,000 clones listed, approximately 88% were seen once; the top ten hold about 1.7%.

The sequence was obtained from a woman aged 40-49 years who had recovered from COVID-19. The sequenced material came from PBMCs or T cells enriched from blood (not recorded which). The chain has TRBV6-2 or TRBV6-3 and TRBJ2-1, with TRBD2 matching 9 bases. The CDR3 region is CASSLGTSPLNEQFF. CDR3 DNA sequence: TGTGCCAGCAGCCTCGGGACTAGCCCCCTCAATGAGCAGTTCTTC.